The clone carrying this TCR beta chain was counted ten times or more. Its antigen is unknown. This specimen belongs to a study of early T cells in non-severe SARS-CoV-2 infection. Looking at the study overall: Sequencing targeted bulk RNA from unsorted whole blood, leaving chains unpaired.

Between the trimmed V and J ends, which lost 0 bases and 6 bases, there was a span of 15 bases. This CDR3 has 15 residues. In germline, CDR1 is SGDLS, CDR2 YYNGEE. Notes on the study in general: Reliance on VDJdb matching favored anti-spike CD8 responses; private and CD4 specificities were missed.

Each cDNA molecule carried a unique molecular identifier. TCRdb reprocessed the 5' RACE reads via MiXCR and lists one record per CDR3 protein. The data contain fewer than 40,000 distinct CDR3 sequences, 5.7% of them singletons. The chain has TRBV9 and TRBJ1-2, with a weak D call TRBD1 (5 bases). This TCR was recovered from an adult who was a healthcare worker with PCR-confirmed SARS-CoV-2 infection or an uninfected control (not recorded which). The sample was whole blood. CDR3 coding DNA: TGTGCCAGCAGCGTAGACGGGCAGGTGGGGGATGGCTACACCTTC. It yields the protein CASSVDGQVGDGYTF.